This TCR beta chain appears in the sequencing data of a study of CD8 T cells in Susac syndrome. Findings and caveats of the study: As the study acknowledged, the number of individuals in its TCR sequencing and HLA analysis was relatively small.

An amount of RNA that ranged from about 0.45 to 1 ug was reverse transcribed with random hexamers. Amplification of TCR beta CDR3 was carried out by immunoSEQ multiplex PCR, which covered 54 Vbeta and 13 Jbeta segments. One entry per CDR3 protein results from TCRdb running MiXCR on the immunoSEQ multiplex PCR reads. The sample records around 160,000 distinct CDR3 sequences, about 94% being singletons. V was clipped by 6 bases and J by 5 bases; unmatched bases: 4. The germline gives CDR1 MNHEY, CDR2 SMNVEV (reference sequence). The length of the CDR3 is 13 residues. Note on this clonotype: What it recognizes is unknown.

The TCR comes from a human donor in good health. The chain employs TRBV27 and TRBJ2-3; 8 bases match TRBD2. Sequencing was done on a sample of CD4+ T cells from PBMCs. The CDR3 here is CASRAGAEDTQYF. The CDR3 DNA reads TGTGCCAGCAGAGCGGGGGCGGAAGATACGCAGTATTTT.